Listed here are 2 T cell receptor beta chains from one sample, sequenced in a study of blood T cell repertoires in COVID-19. The repertoire was sequenced with immunoSEQ multiplex PCR; TCRdb's copy has only in-frame clones and lacks some. In the table there are around 190,000 clones, 88% of which are singletons. Sequencing was carried out using peripheral blood. Receptors originate from a young man with acute or convalescent COVID-19.

The chain recombines TRBV3-1 (or the pseudogene TRBV3-2) with TRBJ2-5; 7 bases match TRBD1. V lost 5 bases, J lost 2 bases, and 2 bases stayed unmatched. The CDR3 runs to 13 residues. Germline lookup yields CDR1 LGHDT and CDR2 YNNKEL (reference sequence). The CDR3 loop reads CASSDRVQETQYF. CDR3 coding DNA: TGTGCCAGCAGCGACAGGGTTCAAGAGACCCAGTACTTC.

The chain joins TRBV6-4 to TRBJ2-1, with D possibly TRBD1 on 8 matching bases. V lost 6 bases and J 0 bases, leaving 24 bases between the germline ends. The CDR3 has 19 residues. Per the germline V gene, CDR1 is MRHNA and CDR2 is SNTAGT. In nucleotides, the CDR3 is TGTGCCAGCAGCCAGGGGGCGGGCCACACGGGGGGCTCCTACAATGAGCAGTTCTTC. Translated: CASSQGAGHTGGSYNEQFF.